The 10 T cell receptor beta chains listed next were all sequenced from one sample in a study of cytomegalovirus exposure and HLA in healthy donors. Profiling relied on immunoSEQ multiplex PCR, and the TCRdb table lists in-frame clones only, not all of them. Seen here are under 50,000 clones, approximately 95% observed once, and the top ten hold approximately 7.8%. The sequencing sample was made of PBMCs. The receptors derive from a woman in her late teens or twenties in good health and CMV-seropositive.

This rearrangement joins TRBV4-3 to TRBJ2-5, with D hard to call. The germline V and J ends were trimmed by 1 base and 1 base, with 10 bases remaining between them. The CDR3 spans 15 residues. Germline assignment: CDR1 LGHNA and CDR2 YSLEER. CDR3 coding DNA: TGCGCCAGCAGCCAAGTTCGAGCTATCCAAGAGACCCAGTACTTC. Translation gives CASSQVRAIQETQYF.

The chain combines TRBV15 with TRBJ2-7; 9 nucleotides agree with TRBD1. The CDR3 contains 14 residues. V was pared by 4 bases and J by 4 bases, with 5 bases of the junction left unmatched. Germline CDR1 is LNHNV and CDR2 is YYDKDF (reference sequence). CDR3 sequence (DNA): TGTGCCACCAGCAAACGGGACAGGGCGTACGAGCAGTACTTC. Translated, it gives CATSKRDRAYEQYF. Full variable domain (missing parts from reference TRBV15 and TRBJ2-7): DAMVIQNPRYQVTQFGKPVTLSCSQTLNHNVMYWYQQKSSQAPKLLFHYYDKDFNNEADTPDNFQSRRPNTSFCFLDIRSPGLGDTAMYLCATSKRDRAYEQYFGPGTRLTVT.

V usage is TRBV5-1 and J usage is TRBJ2-2; D unresolved. V was clipped by 4 bases and J by 4 bases, with 20 bases between them. The CDR3 totals 17 residues. CDR1 and CDR2 from the germline V gene are SGHRS and YFSETQ. The CDR3 sequence: CASSPTMVSSRTGELFF. The CDR3, as DNA: TGCGCCAGCAGCCCCACCATGGTGTCGAGCCGCACCGGGGAGCTGTTTTTT.

The chain links TRBV9 to TRBJ1-1; unclear D gene. Germline CDR1 and CDR2: SGDLS and YYNGEE. Deletions cut 0 bases from V and 5 bases from J, with 8 bases between. The CDR3 totals 13 residues. The CDR3 reads CASSVGGETEAFF. CDR3 sequence (DNA): TGTGCCAGCAGCGTAGGGGGAGAAACTGAAGCTTTCTTT. Full variable domain (rest looked up from reference TRBV9 and TRBJ1-1): DSGVTQTPKHLITATGQRVTLRCSPRSGDLSVYWYQQSLDQGLQFLIQYYNGEERAKGNILERFSAQQFPDLHSELNLSSLELGDSALYFCASSVGGETEAFFGQGTRLTVV.

V gene TRBV29-1 combines with J gene TRBJ2-7; 9 bases map to TRBD2. Trimming removed 5 bases from V and 6 bases from J; junction bases left unmatched: 14. The V gene's germline CDR1 is SQVTM and CDR2 ANQGSEA. CDR3 length equals 15 residues. CDR3 sequence (DNA): TGCAGCGTTCAAAAGGTGCTAGCGGGAACGGGCGAGCAGTACTTC. Residues: CSVQKVLAGTGEQYF.

The V gene is TRBV29-1, the J gene TRBJ1-5; no reliable D call. Trimming removed 4 bases at V and 0 bases at J, with 7 bases between. CDR1 SQVTM and CDR2 ANQGSEA come from the germline V gene. This CDR3 comprises 13 residues. CDR3 sequence reads: CSVGGDSNQPQHF. In DNA form, the CDR3 reads TGCAGCGTTGGGGGAGATAGCAATCAGCCCCAGCATTTT.

The chain joins TRBV9 to TRBJ1-1; 11 bases align to TRBD1. The CDR3 is 16 residues long. The J segment lost 4 bases and the V segment lost 1 base, leaving 6 bases of the junction unmatched. Germline V gene sequence: CDR1 SGDLS, CDR2 YYNGEE. CDR3 sequence reads: CASSVLPGTGGTEAFF. CDR3 sequence (DNA): TGTGCCAGCAGCGTATTACCCGGGACAGGGGGCACTGAAGCTTTCTTT.

V usage is TRBV6-6 and J usage is TRBJ1-1; 7 bases map to TRBD1. Losses at the gene ends were 6 bases for V and 6 bases for J; bases not matched to a gene: 10. The germline V gene has CDR1 MNHNY and CDR2 SVGAGI (reference sequence). CDR3 length: 14 residues. In DNA form, the CDR3 reads TGTGCCAGCAGGTACCTTACAGGGGACTCTGAAGCTTTCTTT. Translated, it gives CASRYLTGDSEAFF.

The chain joins TRBV28 to TRBJ1-2; D perhaps matches TRBD1 (6 bases). V was trimmed by 6 bases and J by 6 bases, leaving 14 bases between them. The CDR3 runs to 13 residues. Looked up from germline, CDR1 is MDHEN and CDR2 is SYDVKM. The CDR3 DNA reads TGTGCCAGCAGCCACAGGGTTGGCGATGGCTACACCTTC. As protein: CASSHRVGDGYTF.

V is TRBV28 and J is TRBJ2-1; 10 bases map to TRBD2. Losses at the gene ends were 4 bases for V and 3 bases for J; bases not matched to a gene: 3. This CDR3 is built from 15 residues. Germline assignment: CDR1 MDHEN and CDR2 SYDVKM. The CDR3 sequence: CASSSGTSDYNEQFF. The CDR3 nucleotides are TGTGCCAGCAGTTCCGGGACTAGCGACTACAATGAGCAGTTCTTC.